The rows below give T cell receptor beta chains drawn from one sample of a study of early T cells in non-severe SARS-CoV-2 infection. TCRdb independently ran MiXCR on the 5' RACE reads; one entry per CDR3 protein. This table has around 60,000 distinct CDR3 sequences, roughly a fifth appearing once. The sample was whole blood, taken at baseline. The receptors originated from an adult who was a healthcare worker with PCR-confirmed SARS-CoV-2 infection or an uninfected control (not recorded which). Both conserved end residues are part of each CDR3. D genes are given only for firm matches. The size of a clone is reported for some rows only, either as once, few or many, or as a class for expanded clones.

cdr3_nt cdr3_aa j_call d_call v_call clone_size
TGCAGCGTTGGGTCTGGCGGGGGGAATACAGATACGCAGTATTTT CSVGSGGGNTDTQYF TRBJ2-3 TRBD2 TRBV29-1 .
TGCAGTGCTAGCCCAACAGGGGGGGATGGCTACACCTTC CSASPTGGDGYTF TRBJ1-2 TRBD1 TRBV20-1 few
TGTGCCAGCAGCCCGTCCCCGGGGGGCTGGGATGAGCAGTTCTTC CASSPSPGGWDEQFF TRBJ2-1 . TRBV7-6 few
TGCGCCAGCAGCTTACAGGGATTCCCTGAAGCTTTCTTT CASSLQGFPEAFF TRBJ1-1 . TRBV5-1 .
TGTGCCAGCAGAGATACAGGGGTTCATGAGCAGTTCTTC CASRDTGVHEQFF TRBJ2-1 TRBD1 TRBV2 many
TGTGCCAGCAGCCAAACCTGGGGGGCTGAGCAGTTCTTC CASSQTWGAEQFF TRBJ2-1 . TRBV25-1 .
TGTGCCAGCAGCCGTTCTAGCGGGGCGAACACCGGGGAGCTGTTTTTT CASSRSSGANTGELFF TRBJ2-2 TRBD2 TRBV7-3 many
TGCGCCAGCAGCCAAGATAGATATAGGACGAACACTGAAGCTTTCTTT CASSQDRYRTNTEAFF TRBJ1-1 . TRBV4-1 many
TGTGCCAGCCACTCCTGGGGATACTCCTACGAGCAGTACTTC CASHSWGYSYEQYF TRBJ2-7 . TRBV2 few
TGTGCCAGCAGCTTAGGGGATTCACCCCTCCACTTT CASSLGDSPLHF TRBJ1-6 . TRBV7-8 .
TGCAGTGCTAGAGGAGAGACCCAGTACTTC CSARGETQYF TRBJ2-5 . TRBV20-1 .
TGTGCCAGCAGCTTGGGGGGGCCGGAGACCCAGTACTTC CASSLGGPETQYF TRBJ2-5 . TRBV7-6 few
TGTGCCAGCAGCGCATGGACAGAAGGGTACGAGCAGTACTTC CASSAWTEGYEQYF TRBJ2-7 . TRBV6-1 .
TGTGCCAGCAGAGGACAGCAACGCCAAGAGACCCAGTACTTC CASRGQQRQETQYF TRBJ2-5 . TRBV6-1 few
TGTGCCAGCAGCCAAGATCTCGTACAGGGGGCAACCCAGTACTTC CASSQDLVQGATQYF TRBJ2-5 TRBD1 TRBV3-1 few
TGTGCCAGCTCACTTGCGGGGGTGAACACTGAAGCTTTCTTT CASSLAGVNTEAFF TRBJ1-1 . TRBV18 few
TGCGCCAGCAGCTTGGCTCTGGGCACACACAATGAGCAGTTCTTC CASSLALGTHNEQFF TRBJ2-1 . TRBV5-1 .
TGTGCCAGCTCCCCGGCGAGCAATCAGCCCCAGCATTTT CASSPASNQPQHF TRBJ1-5 . TRBV18 .
TGTGCCAGCAGTCGTATTACGGGACAACCTGGCTACACCTTC CASSRITGQPGYTF TRBJ1-2 . TRBV7-6 .
TGTGCCAGCAGTTTAGCCCGGGCGAGCTCCTACGAGCAGTACTTC CASSLARASSYEQYF TRBJ2-7 . TRBV12-3/TRBV12-4 few
TGTGCCTGGAGACCAGGGACAGGTTCACCCCTCCACTTT CAWRPGTGSPLHF TRBJ1-6 TRBD1 TRBV30 .
TGCAGCGTCTTCTTAAACACTGAAGCTTTCTTT CSVFLNTEAFF TRBJ1-1 . TRBV29-1 .
TGCAGTGCTAGGAATGCAACTAATGAAAAACTGTTTTTT CSARNATNEKLFF TRBJ1-4 . TRBV20-1 .
TGTGCCAGCAGTGCAGGGAACACTGAAGCTTTCTTT CASSAGNTEAFF TRBJ1-1 . TRBV6-4 few
TGTGCCAGCAGTGTCGACATCAGCTCCTACGAGCAGTACTTC CASSVDISSYEQYF TRBJ2-7 . TRBV12-3/TRBV12-4 .
TGCAGTGCTCGTGGGAACACTGAAGCTTTCTTT CSARGNTEAFF TRBJ1-1 . TRBV20-1 many
TGCGCCAGCAGCCCGGTGACAGATGGTAATGAAAAACTGTTTTTT CASSPVTDGNEKLFF TRBJ1-4 . TRBV5-1 .
TGTGCCAGCAGCTCCAGCAGGGCATCAAGAACCTATGGCTACACCTTC CASSSSRASRTYGYTF TRBJ1-2 . TRBV7-3 few
TGTGCCAGCAGCCAAGAAATCCGTCGCCACGAGCAGTACTTC CASSQEIRRHEQYF TRBJ2-7 . TRBV3-1 many
TGTGCCAGCAGCTTAATGGGAGGGCAGAATGCTTTCTTT CASSLMGGQNAFF TRBJ1-1 . TRBV7-9 .
TGTGCCACCCAAAGACGGTTCCAAGAGACCCAGTACTTC CATQRRFQETQYF TRBJ2-5 . TRBV18 few
TGTGCCAGCAGTGAAGCGCCGAAGGGAGGAAACACCATATATTTT CASSEAPKGGNTIYF TRBJ1-3 . TRBV6-1 .
TGCAGCGTGGGGTCAGGTTACAACGAGCAGTACTTC CSVGSGYNEQYF TRBJ2-7 . TRBV29-1 few